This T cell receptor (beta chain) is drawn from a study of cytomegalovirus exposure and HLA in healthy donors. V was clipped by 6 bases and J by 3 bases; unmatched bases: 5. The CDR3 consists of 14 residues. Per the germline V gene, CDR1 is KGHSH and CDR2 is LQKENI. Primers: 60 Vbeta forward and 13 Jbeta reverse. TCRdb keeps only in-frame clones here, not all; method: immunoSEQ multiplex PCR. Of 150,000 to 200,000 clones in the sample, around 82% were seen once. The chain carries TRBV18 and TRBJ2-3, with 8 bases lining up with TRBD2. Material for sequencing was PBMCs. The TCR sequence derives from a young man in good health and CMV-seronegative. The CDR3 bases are TGTGCCAGCTCCCGACTAGCGAAAACAGATACGCAGTATTTT. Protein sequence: CASSRLAKTDTQYF.